This T cell receptor beta chain appears in the sequencing data of a study of CD8+ T cells in alopecia areata. Overall study: Among treated patients, oral tofacitinib was administered at 5 to 10 mg twice daily. The duration of tofacitinib was 6 to 18 months, with 6 months off drug afterward. Findings of the study overall: It was less clear whether patients shared TCRs than it was in mice, possibly because of HLA.

Sequencing templates came from extracted RNA that was reverse transcribed into cDNA. Data came from immunoSEQ multiplex PCR; TCRdb stores just in-frame clones and leaves some out. The repertoire holds 110,000 to 150,000 clones, with roughly 64% as singletons. With respect to this clone: Its antigen is unidentified.

Per the germline V gene, CDR1 is SGHTA and CDR2 is FQGTGA. V lost 4 bases and J 4 bases, leaving 11 bases between the germline ends. CDR3 size: 13 residues. Sampling of alopecia areata patients yielded lesional scalp punch biopsies as well as peripheral blood. The V call is TRBV7-3, the J call TRBJ2-7; D not resolved. The source is a human donor with alopecia areata. This specimen consisted of CD4+ T cells sorted from blood, obtained at week 0. In DNA form, the CDR3 reads TGTGCCAGCAGCTCCGGACCCGGGTACGAGCAGTACTTC. It specifies CASSSGPGYEQYF. Filled out from reference TRBV7-3 and TRBJ2-7, the complete variable domain reads GAGVSQTPSNKVTEKGKYVELRCDPISGHTALYWYRQSLGQGPEFLIYFQGTGAADDSGLPNDRFFAVRPEGSVSTLKIQRTERGDSAVYLCASSSGPGYEQYFGPGTRLTVT.